This is a list of T cell receptor beta chains from one sample in a study of T cell responses to AZD1222 COVID-19 vaccine. Generated by immunoSEQ multiplex PCR, the TCRdb table keeps only in-frame clones and is missing some. The sample carries 56,000 or so clones, 75% to 90% recorded once. Sequences were derived from peripheral blood, sampled on day 0 of AZD1222 vaccination. Source of these receptors: an adult in good health. Each CDR3 is given with its conserved first and last residue. The D gene is left open where the match is weak. Rows give clone size only sometimes, using once, few, many, or a class for an expanded clone.

j_call | clone_size | cdr3_length | d_call | v_call | cdr3_nt | cdr3_aa
TRBJ2-7 | . | 12 | . | TRBV29-1 | TGCAGCGTTGCGGGACCGAGAAGCGAGCAGTACTTC | CSVAGPRSEQYF
TRBJ1-1 | medium-sized | 13 | . | TRBV5-1 | TGCGCCAGCTCTAGCCAGGTGAACACTGAAGCTTTCTTT | CASSSQVNTEAFF
TRBJ1-2 | . | 12 | . | TRBV19 | TGTGCCAGCCATCACAGGGTCTATGGCTACACCTTC | CASHHRVYGYTF
TRBJ2-5 | . | 17 | TRBD2 | TRBV3-1/TRBV3-2 | TGTGCCAGCAGCCCAGAGCGGACTAGCGGGAGCGAAGAGACCCAGTACTTC | CASSPERTSGSEETQYF
TRBJ2-3 | . | 13 | . | TRBV9 | TGTGCCAGCAGCGTAGGGGGGGCAGATACGCAGTATTTT | CASSVGGADTQYF
TRBJ2-5 | once | 13 | . | TRBV3-1/TRBV3-2 | TGTGCCAGCAGCCTAGGGGTGGGAGAGACCCAGTACTTC | CASSLGVGETQYF
TRBJ1-4 | . | 14 | TRBD1 | TRBV18 | TGTGCCAGCTCACTCCAGGGGGCTTTCGAAAAACTGTTTTTT | CASSLQGAFEKLFF
TRBJ1-2 | . | 13 | . | TRBV30 | TGTGCCTGGAGTGTACGGGGGGAAGGCGGCTACACCTTC | CAWSVRGEGGYTF
TRBJ2-1 | . | 11 | . | TRBV5-4 | TGTGCCAGCAGCTTGACCGATGAGCAGTTCTTC | CASSLTDEQFF
TRBJ1-1 | . | 13 | . | TRBV2 | TGTGCCAGCACCTTCTTCCTGAACACTGAAGCTTTCTTT | CASTFFLNTEAFF
TRBJ1-1 | once | 15 | TRBD1 | TRBV11-2 | TGTGCCAGCAGCACCCGGACAGGGGGGAGCACTGAAGCTTTCTTT | CASSTRTGGSTEAFF
TRBJ2-7 | . | 15 | . | TRBV25-1 | TGTGCCAGCAGTGAATTCGGCAGGGCAGGCTACGAGCAGTACTTC | CASSEFGRAGYEQYF
TRBJ1-4 | . | 15 | . | TRBV25-1 | TGTGCCAGCAGTGAAGTCGGGGCGGGAAATGAAAAACTGTTTTTT | CASSEVGAGNEKLFF
TRBJ2-1 | . | 14 | TRBD1 | TRBV7-9 | TGTGCCAGCAGCTCATCCAACGACAGGGTAGTTACGTTCTTC | CASSSSNDRVVTFF
TRBJ2-7 | few | 13 | . | TRBV9 | TGTGCCAGCAGCGTAGGAGGGGAAAACGAGCAGTACTTC | CASSVGGENEQYF
TRBJ2-7 | . | 15 | TRBD1 | TRBV6-5 | TGTGCCAGCAGCCGCGGACAGGGCGGTAGTTACGAGCAGTACTTC | CASSRGQGGSYEQYF
TRBJ1-3 | . | 15 | . | TRBV18 | TGTGCCAGCTCCCAGGGACAAAGCTCTGGAAACACCATATATTTT | CASSQGQSSGNTIYF
TRBJ2-2 | . | 14 | TRBD1 | TRBV7-9 | TGTGCCAGCAGTCTCGACAGGGAGAAGGGGGAGCTGTTTTTT | CASSLDREKGELFF
TRBJ2-5 | . | 16 | TRBD2 | TRBV7-8 | TGTGCCAGCAGCCGACCGACTAGCGGGAGCCAAGAGACCCAGTACTTC | CASSRPTSGSQETQYF
TRBJ1-1 | . | 15 | TRBD1 | TRBV10-3 | TGTGCCATCAGTGAGACCGGACAGGTAAACACTGAAGCTTTCTTT | CAISETGQVNTEAFF
TRBJ1-1 | . | 14 | TRBD1 | TRBV3-1/TRBV3-2 | TGTGCCAGCAGCCAAGTGAACAGGGGGACTGAAGCTTTCTTT | CASSQVNRGTEAFF
TRBJ2-5 | . | 12 | . | TRBV4-2 | TGTGCCAGCAGCCGGACGGGAGAGACCCAGTACTTC | CASSRTGETQYF
TRBJ1-1 | . | 14 | . | TRBV13 | TGTGCCAGCAGCTTAGCAGGGGCAGGCACTGAAGCTTTCTTT | CASSLAGAGTEAFF
TRBJ1-1 | few | 18 | TRBD1 | TRBV7-9 | TGTGCCAGCAGCTGGGGTGAACAGGGGTTAAGGAAGAACACTGAAGCTTTCTTT | CASSWGEQGLRKNTEAFF
TRBJ2-1 | . | 13 | . | TRBV11-3 | TGTGCCAGCAGCTTAAGGAGGGGAAGTGAGCAGTTCTTC | CASSLRRGSEQFF
TRBJ2-1 | . | 14 | . | TRBV15 | TGTGCCACCAGCAGAGATAGGACTCTCAATGAGCAGTTCTTC | CATSRDRTLNEQFF
TRBJ1-5 | . | 15 | TRBD1 | TRBV7-8 | TGTGCCAGCAGTCTGGACAGGGGGCCCAATCAGCCCCAGCATTTT | CASSLDRGPNQPQHF
TRBJ2-1 | . | 14 | . | TRBV7-9 | TGTGCCAGCGGTGTAGGGAGCTCCTACAATGAGCAGTTCTTC | CASGVGSSYNEQFF
TRBJ2-5 | . | 13 | . | TRBV7-3 | TGTGCCAGCAGCCAAACTACCCGAGAGACCCAGTACTTC | CASSQTTRETQYF
TRBJ1-1 | . | 14 | TRBD1 | TRBV25-1 | TGTGCCAGCAGTGTTGCCGGGACAGGGCTCCGAGCTTTCTTT | CASSVAGTGLRAFF
TRBJ2-1 | . | 15 | TRBD2 | TRBV5-4 | TGTGCCAGCAGCTCAAGGGAGCGGGGTGTGAATGAGCAGTTCTTC | CASSSRERGVNEQFF
TRBJ1-1 | . | 13 | TRBD1 | TRBV27 | TGTGCCAGCAGCCCGGACAGGGGCACTGAAGCTTTCTTT | CASSPDRGTEAFF
TRBJ2-5 | . | 18 | TRBD2 | TRBV7-8 | TGTGCCAGCAGCTTATCGACCCCCGGCCCTAGCGGCCAAGAGACCCAGTACTTC | CASSLSTPGPSGQETQYF
TRBJ1-2 | . | 13 | TRBD1 | TRBV5-1 | TGCGCCAGCAGCTTCAGGGGGCTGGGTGGCTACACCTTC | CASSFRGLGGYTF
TRBJ2-3 | . | 15 | TRBD1 | TRBV7-2 | TGTGCCAGCAGCTTAACCACAGGGGGATCAGATACGCAGTATTTT | CASSLTTGGSDTQYF
TRBJ2-1 | . | 14 | TRBD2 | TRBV5-6 | TGTGCCAGCAGCGGAACTAGCGTCTACAATGAGCAGTTCTTC | CASSGTSVYNEQFF
TRBJ1-3 | once | 15 | . | TRBV25-1 | TGTGCCAGCAGTGATTCGCGCCAGGGGAGAAACACCATATATTTT | CASSDSRQGRNTIYF
TRBJ1-1 | . | 12 | . | TRBV5-1 | TGCGCCAGCAGCCTTACCGGGACTGAAGCTTTCTTT | CASSLTGTEAFF
TRBJ2-5 | . | 13 | . | TRBV2 | TGTGCCAGCAGTTATAGGCTGGGCGAGACCCAGTACTTC | CASSYRLGETQYF
TRBJ1-2 | . | 16 | TRBD1 | TRBV15 | TGTGCCACCAGGGACCAACTAGGGACAGATTCTTATGGCTACACCTTC | CATRDQLGTDSYGYTF
TRBJ2-1 | few | 16 | TRBD2 | TRBV6-1 | TGTGCCAGCAGTGCACTGACTAGCGGGAACTACAATGAGCAGTTCTTC | CASSALTSGNYNEQFF
TRBJ1-6 | . | 13 | . | TRBV5-4 | TGTGCCAGCAGCTTTTCACGAGGTTCACCCCTCCACTTT | CASSFSRGSPLHF
TRBJ2-6 | . | 16 | . | TRBV3-1/TRBV3-2 | TGTGCCAGCAGCCGCGACGCGGGTAGTGGGGCCAACGTCCTGACTTTC | CASSRDAGSGANVLTF
TRBJ2-1 | . | 14 | . | TRBV6-5 | TGTGCCAGCAGTTACAAGGTGGGGATTCGTGAGCAGTTCTTC | CASSYKVGIREQFF
TRBJ1-5 | . | 15 | . | TRBV24-1 | TGTGCCACCAGTGAACCCGGGACGGCAAATCAGCCCCAGCATTTT | CATSEPGTANQPQHF
TRBJ1-5 | . | 13 | . | TRBV2 | TGTGCCAGCAGTGTTCAGGGAGGGCAGCCCCAGCATTTT | CASSVQGGQPQHF
TRBJ1-6 | . | 16 | TRBD1 | TRBV7-2 | TGTGCCAGCAGCTTCGGGACAGGGGGCTATAATTCACCCCTCCACTTT | CASSFGTGGYNSPLHF
TRBJ1-3 | . | 16 | . | TRBV7-9 | TGTGCCAGCAGCTTAGAATACAGGGTTTCTGGAAACACCATATATTTT | CASSLEYRVSGNTIYF
TRBJ1-1 | few | 13 | . | TRBV11-3 | TGTGCCAGCAGCCTTGGGGACCAAATTGAAGCTTTCTTT | CASSLGDQIEAFF
TRBJ1-5 | few | 14 | TRBD1 | TRBV19 | TGTGCCAGCAGCCGTGGACAGGGCAATCAGCCCCAGCATTTT | CASSRGQGNQPQHF
TRBJ2-7 | . | 16 | . | TRBV24-1 | TGTGCCACCAGTGAATCTAAAGGGGCCGTACCCTACGAGCAGTACTTC | CATSESKGAVPYEQYF
TRBJ2-6 | few | 18 | TRBD2 | TRBV7-2 | TGTGCCAGCAGCTTATGGGGACTAGACAGTTCTGGGGCCAACGTCCTGACTTTC | CASSLWGLDSSGANVLTF
TRBJ2-7 | . | 14 | TRBD1 | TRBV11-1 | TGTGCCAGCAGCCACCGGGACAGATTCTACGAGCAGTACTTC | CASSHRDRFYEQYF
TRBJ1-5 | once | 13 | . | TRBV30 | TGTGCCTGGAGTAAGGGTAGCAATCAGCCCCAGCATTTT | CAWSKGSNQPQHF
TRBJ1-2 | once | 12 | . | TRBV12-3/TRBV12-4 | TGTGCCAGCAGTTTTGGCACCTTAGGCTACACCTTC | CASSFGTLGYTF